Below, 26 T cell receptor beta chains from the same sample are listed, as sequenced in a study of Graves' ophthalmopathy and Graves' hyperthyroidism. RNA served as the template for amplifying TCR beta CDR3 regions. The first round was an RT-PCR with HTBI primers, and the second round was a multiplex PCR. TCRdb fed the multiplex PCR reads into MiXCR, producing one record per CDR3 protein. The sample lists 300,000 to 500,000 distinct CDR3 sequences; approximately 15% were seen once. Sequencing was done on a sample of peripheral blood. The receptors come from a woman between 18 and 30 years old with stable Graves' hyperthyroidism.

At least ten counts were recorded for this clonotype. CDR3 amino acids: CASSYSGKPQHF. Here the CDR3 DNA reads TGTGCCAGCAGTTACTCGGGGAAGCCCCAGCATTTT. This rearrangement joins TRBV12-3 or TRBV12-4 to TRBJ1-5; no clear D gene. V gave up 4 bases and J gave up 8 bases, with 9 bases separating them. The CDR3 contains 12 residues.

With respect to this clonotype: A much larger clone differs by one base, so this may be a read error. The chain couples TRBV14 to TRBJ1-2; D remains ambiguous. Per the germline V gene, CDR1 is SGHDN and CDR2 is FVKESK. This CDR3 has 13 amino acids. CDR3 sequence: CDSSHRLDNGYTF. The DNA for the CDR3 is TGTGACAGCAGCCACCGACTTGATAATGGCTACACCTTC. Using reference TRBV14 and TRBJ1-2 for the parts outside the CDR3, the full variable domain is EAGVTQFPSHSVIEKGQTVTLRCDPISGHDNLYWYRRVMGKEIKFLLHFVKESKQDESGMPNNRFLAERTGGTYSTLKVQPAELEDSGVYFCDSSHRLDNGYTFGSGTRLTVV.

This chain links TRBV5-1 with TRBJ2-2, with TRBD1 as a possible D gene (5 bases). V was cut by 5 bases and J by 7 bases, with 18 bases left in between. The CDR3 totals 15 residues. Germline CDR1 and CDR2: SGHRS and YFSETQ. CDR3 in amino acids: CASSLPGKLSGELFF. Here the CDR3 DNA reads TGCGCCAGCAGTTTACCAGGGAAATTGAGCGGGGAGCTGTTTTTT.

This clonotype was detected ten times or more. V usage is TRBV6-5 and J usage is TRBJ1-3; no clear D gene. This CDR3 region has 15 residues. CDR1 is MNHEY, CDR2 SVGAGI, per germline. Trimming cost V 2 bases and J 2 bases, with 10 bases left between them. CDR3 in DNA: TGTGCCAGCAGTTACGCCGGAAGGACTGGAAACACCATATATTTT. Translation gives CASSYAGRTGNTIYF.

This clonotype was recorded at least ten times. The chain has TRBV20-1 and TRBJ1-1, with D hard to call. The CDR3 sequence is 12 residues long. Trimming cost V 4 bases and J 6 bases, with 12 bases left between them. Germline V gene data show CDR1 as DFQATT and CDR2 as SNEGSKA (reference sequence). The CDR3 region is CSANVVSPEAFF. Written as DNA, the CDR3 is TGCAGTGCTAATGTTGTTTCCCCTGAAGCTTTCTTT.

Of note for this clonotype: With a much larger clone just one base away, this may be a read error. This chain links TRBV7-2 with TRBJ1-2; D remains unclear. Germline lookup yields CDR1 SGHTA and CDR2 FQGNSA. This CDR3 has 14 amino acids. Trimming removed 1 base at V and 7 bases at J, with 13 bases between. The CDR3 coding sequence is TGTGCCAGCAGCTTAGGGCAGCCCTCCTGTGGCTACACCTTC. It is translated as CASSLGQPSCGYTF. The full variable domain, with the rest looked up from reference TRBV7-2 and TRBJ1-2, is GAGVSQSPSNKVTEKGKDVELRCDPISGHTALYWYRQSLGQGLEFLIYFQGNSAPDKSGLPSDRFSAERTGGSVSTLTIQRTQQEDSAVYLCASSLGQPSCGYTFGSGTRLTVV.

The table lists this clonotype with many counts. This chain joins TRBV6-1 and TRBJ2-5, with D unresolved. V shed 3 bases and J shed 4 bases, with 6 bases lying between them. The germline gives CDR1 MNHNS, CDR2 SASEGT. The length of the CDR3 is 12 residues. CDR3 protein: CASSDHGETQYF. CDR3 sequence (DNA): TGTGCCAGCAGTGACCACGGAGAGACCCAGTACTTC.

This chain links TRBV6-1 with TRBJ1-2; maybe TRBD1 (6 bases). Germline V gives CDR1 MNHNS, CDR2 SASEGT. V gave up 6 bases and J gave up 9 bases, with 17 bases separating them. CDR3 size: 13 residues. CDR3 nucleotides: TGTGCCAGCAGCCTCGACAGGTTTATTCGCTACACCTTC. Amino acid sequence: CASSLDRFIRYTF.

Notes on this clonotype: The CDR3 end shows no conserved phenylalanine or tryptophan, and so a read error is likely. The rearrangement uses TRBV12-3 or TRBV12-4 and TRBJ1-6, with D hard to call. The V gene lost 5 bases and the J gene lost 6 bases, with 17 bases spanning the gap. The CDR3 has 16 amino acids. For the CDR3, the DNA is TGTGCCAGCAGTGTAGTGGACTTTCCATTTAATTCACCCCTCCACTCA. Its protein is CASSVVDFPFNSPLHS.

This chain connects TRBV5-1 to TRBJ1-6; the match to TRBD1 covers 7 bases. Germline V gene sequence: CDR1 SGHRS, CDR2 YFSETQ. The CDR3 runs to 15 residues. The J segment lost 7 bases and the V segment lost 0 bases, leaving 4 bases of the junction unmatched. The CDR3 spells CASSLEGAVNSPLHF. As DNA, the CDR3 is TGCGCCAGCAGCTTGGAGGGGGCGGTAAATTCACCCCTCCACTTT.

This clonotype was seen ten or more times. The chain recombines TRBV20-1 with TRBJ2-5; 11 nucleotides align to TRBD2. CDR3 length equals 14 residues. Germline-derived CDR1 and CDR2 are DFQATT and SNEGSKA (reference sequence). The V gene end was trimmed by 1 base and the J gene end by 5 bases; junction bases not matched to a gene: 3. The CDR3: CSARGSGGAETQYF. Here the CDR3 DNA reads TGCAGTGCTAGAGGTAGCGGGGGGGCGGAGACCCAGTACTTC.

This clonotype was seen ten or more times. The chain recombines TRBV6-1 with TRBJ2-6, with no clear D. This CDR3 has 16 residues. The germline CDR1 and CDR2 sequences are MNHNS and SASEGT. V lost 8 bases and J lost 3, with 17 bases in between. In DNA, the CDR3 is TGTGCCAGCTCCCCATCCCCTCAAGGTGGGGCCAACGTCCTGACTTTC. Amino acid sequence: CASSPSPQGGANVLTF.

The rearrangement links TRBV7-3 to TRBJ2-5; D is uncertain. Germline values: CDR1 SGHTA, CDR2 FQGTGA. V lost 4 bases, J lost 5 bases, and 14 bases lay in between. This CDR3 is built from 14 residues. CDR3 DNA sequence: TGTGCCAGCAGCTCCGATCATGGTAGCGAGACCCAGTACTTC. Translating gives CASSSDHGSETQYF.

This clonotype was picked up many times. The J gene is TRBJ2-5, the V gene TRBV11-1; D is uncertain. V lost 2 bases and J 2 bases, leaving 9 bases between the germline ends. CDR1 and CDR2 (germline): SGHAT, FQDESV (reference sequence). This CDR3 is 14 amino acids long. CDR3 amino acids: CASSLTPGQETQYF. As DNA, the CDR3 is TGTGCCAGCAGCTTAACGCCAGGACAAGAGACCCAGTACTTC.

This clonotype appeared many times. CDR3 nucleotides: TGTGCCAGCAGTTCGAAAGGACAGATTTCCTACGAGCAGTACTTC. Translating it yields CASSSKGQISYEQYF. The V gene is TRBV27, the J gene TRBJ2-7; possible D gene TRBD1, 6 bases. V lost 4 bases and J 1 base, leaving 14 bases between the germline ends. CDR1 and CDR2 (germline): MNHEY, SMNVEV (reference sequence). This CDR3 spans 15 amino acids.

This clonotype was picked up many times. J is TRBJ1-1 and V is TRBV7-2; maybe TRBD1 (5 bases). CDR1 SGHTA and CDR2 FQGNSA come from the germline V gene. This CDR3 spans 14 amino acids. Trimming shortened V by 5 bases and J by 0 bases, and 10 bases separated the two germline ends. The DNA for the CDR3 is TGTGCCAGCAGCGCCCGACAGATGAACACTGAAGCTTTCTTT. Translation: CASSARQMNTEAFF.

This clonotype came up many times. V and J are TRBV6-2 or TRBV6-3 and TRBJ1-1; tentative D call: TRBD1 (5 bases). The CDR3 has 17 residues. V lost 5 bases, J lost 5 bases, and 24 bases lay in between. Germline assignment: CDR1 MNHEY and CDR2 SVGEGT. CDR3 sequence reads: CASSRDGGSFMVTEAFF. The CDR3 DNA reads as TGTGCCAGCAGTCGGGATGGGGGGTCTTTTATGGTTACTGAAGCTTTCTTT.

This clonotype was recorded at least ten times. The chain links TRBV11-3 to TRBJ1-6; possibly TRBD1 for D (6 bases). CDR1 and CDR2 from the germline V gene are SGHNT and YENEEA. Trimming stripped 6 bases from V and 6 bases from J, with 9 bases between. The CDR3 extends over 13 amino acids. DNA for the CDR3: TGTGCCAGCAGAACAGGGAGTAATTCACCCCTCCACTTT. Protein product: CASRTGSNSPLHF.

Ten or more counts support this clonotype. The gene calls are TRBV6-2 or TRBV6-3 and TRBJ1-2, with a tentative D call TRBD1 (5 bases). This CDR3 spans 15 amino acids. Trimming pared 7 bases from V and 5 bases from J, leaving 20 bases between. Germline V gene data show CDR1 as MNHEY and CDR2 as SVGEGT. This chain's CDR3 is CASIRPGRDHYGYTF. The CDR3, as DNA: TGTGCCAGCATCCGCCCCGGACGGGACCATTATGGCTACACCTTC.

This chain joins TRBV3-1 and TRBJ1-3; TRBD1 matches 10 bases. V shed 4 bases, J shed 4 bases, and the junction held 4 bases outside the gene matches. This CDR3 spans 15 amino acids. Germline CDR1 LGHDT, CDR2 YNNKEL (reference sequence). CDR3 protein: CASSRQGQGGNTIYF. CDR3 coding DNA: TGTGCCAGCAGCCGACAGGGACAGGGGGGAAACACCATATATTTT.

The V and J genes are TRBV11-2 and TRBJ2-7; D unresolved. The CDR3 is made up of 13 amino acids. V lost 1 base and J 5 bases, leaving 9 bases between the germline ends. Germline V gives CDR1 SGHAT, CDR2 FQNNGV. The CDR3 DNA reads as TGTGCCAGCAGCTTAGGGGCTTCGGACGAGCAGTACTTC. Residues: CASSLGASDEQYF.

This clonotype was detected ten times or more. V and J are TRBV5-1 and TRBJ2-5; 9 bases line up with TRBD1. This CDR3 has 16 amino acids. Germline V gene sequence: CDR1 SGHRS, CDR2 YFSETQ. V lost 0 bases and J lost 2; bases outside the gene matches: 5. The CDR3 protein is CASSLADRGIQETQYF. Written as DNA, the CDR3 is TGCGCCAGCAGCTTGGCGGACAGGGGTATACAAGAGACCCAGTACTTC.

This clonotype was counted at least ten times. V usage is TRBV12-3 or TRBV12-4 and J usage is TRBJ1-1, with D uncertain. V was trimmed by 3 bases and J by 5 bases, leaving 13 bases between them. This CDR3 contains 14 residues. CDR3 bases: TGTGCCAGCAGTTTCGGCCCGGTAGGGACTGAAGCTTTCTTT. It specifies CASSFGPVGTEAFF.

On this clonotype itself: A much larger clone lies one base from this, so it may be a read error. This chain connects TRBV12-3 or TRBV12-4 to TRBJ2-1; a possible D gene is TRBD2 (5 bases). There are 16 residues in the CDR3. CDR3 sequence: CASRPSIGSSYNEKFF. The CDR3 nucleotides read TGTGCCAGCAGGCCTAGCATCGGTAGCTCCTACAATGAGAAGTTCTTC.

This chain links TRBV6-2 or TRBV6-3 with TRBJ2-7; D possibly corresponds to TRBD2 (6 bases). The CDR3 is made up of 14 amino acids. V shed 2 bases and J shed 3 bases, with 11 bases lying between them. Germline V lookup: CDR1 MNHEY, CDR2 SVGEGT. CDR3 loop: CASSYRLDLYEQYF. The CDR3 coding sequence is TGTGCCAGCAGTTACAGACTAGACCTCTACGAGCAGTACTTC.

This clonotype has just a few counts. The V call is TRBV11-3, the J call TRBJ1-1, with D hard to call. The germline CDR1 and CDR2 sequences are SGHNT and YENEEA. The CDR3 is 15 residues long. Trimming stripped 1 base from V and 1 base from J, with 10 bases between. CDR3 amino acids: CASSLVIAANTEAFF. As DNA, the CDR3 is TGTGCCAGCAGCTTAGTAATAGCAGCGAACACTGAAGCTTTCTTT.